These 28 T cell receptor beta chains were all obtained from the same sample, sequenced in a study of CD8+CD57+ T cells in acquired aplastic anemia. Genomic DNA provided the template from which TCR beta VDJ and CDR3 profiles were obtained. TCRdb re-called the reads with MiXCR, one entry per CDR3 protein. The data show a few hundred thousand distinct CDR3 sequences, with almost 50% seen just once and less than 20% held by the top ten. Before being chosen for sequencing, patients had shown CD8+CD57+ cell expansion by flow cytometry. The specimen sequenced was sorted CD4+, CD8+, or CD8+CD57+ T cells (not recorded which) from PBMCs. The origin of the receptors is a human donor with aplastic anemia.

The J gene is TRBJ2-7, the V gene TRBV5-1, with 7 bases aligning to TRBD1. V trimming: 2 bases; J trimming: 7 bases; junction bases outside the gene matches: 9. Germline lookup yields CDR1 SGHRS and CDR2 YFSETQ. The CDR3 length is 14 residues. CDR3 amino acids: CASSFSAGGGEQYF. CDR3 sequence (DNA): TGCGCCAGCAGCTTCAGTGCAGGGGGTGGGGAGCAGTACTTC. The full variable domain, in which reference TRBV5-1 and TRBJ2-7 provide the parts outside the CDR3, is KAGVTQTPRYLIKTRGQQVTLSCSPISGHRSVSWYQQTPGQGLQFLFEYFSETQRNKGNFPGRFSGRQFSNSRSEMNVSTLELGDSALYLCASSFSAGGGEQYFGPGTRLTVT.

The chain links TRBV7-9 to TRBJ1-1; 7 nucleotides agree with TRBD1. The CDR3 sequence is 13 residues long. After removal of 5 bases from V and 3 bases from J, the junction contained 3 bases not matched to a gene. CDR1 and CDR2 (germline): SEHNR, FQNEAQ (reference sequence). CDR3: CASSPGTDTEAFF. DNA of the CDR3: TGTGCCAGCAGCCCCGGGACAGACACTGAAGCTTTCTTT.

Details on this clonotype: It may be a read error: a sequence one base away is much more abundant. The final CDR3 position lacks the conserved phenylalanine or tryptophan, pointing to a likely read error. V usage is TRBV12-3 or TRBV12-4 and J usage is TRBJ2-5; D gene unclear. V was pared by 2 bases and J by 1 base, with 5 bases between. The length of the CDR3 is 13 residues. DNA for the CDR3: TGTGCCAGCAGTTTATGGATCCAAGAGACCCAGTACCTC. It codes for CASSLWIQETQYL.

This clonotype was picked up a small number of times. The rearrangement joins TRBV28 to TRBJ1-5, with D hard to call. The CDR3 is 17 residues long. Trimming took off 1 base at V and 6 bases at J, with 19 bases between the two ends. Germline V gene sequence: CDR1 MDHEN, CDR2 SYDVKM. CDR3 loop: CASSLYGGRSRGQPQHF. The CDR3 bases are TGTGCCAGCAGTTTATATGGAGGACGGTCTCGGGGTCAGCCCCAGCATTTT.

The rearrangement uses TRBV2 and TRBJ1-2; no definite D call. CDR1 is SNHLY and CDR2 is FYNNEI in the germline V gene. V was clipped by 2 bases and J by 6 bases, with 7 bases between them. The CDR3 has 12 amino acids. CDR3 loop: CASSERGNGYTF. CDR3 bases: TGTGCCAGCAGTGAACGAGGGAATGGCTACACCTTC.

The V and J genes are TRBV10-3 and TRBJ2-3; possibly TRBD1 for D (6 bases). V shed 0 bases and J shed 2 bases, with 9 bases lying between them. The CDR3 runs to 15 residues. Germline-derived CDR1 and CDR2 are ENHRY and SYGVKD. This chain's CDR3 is CAISESRTATDTQYF. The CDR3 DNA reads TGTGCCATCAGTGAGTCCCGGACAGCCACAGATACGCAGTATTTT.

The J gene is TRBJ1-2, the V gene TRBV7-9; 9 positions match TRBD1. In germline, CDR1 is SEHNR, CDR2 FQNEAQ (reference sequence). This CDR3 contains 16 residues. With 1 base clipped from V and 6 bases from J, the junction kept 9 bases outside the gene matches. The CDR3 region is CASSLVGGQGKDGYTF. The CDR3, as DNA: TGTGCCAGCAGCTTAGTAGGGGGACAGGGTAAGGATGGCTACACCTTC.

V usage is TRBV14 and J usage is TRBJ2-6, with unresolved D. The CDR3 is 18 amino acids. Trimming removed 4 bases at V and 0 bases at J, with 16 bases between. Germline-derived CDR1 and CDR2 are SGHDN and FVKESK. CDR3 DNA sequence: TGTGCCAGCAGCCGAGTCCCCGGGCTGTGCTCTGGGGCCAACGTCCTGACTTTC. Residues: CASSRVPGLCSGANVLTF.

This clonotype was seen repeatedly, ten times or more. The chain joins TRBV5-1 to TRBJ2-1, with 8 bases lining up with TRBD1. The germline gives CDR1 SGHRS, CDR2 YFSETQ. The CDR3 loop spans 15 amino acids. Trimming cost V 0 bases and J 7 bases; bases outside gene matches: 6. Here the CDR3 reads CASSLAQGAGNEQFF. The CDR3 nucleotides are TGCGCCAGCAGCTTGGCTCAGGGGGCTGGGAATGAGCAGTTCTTC.

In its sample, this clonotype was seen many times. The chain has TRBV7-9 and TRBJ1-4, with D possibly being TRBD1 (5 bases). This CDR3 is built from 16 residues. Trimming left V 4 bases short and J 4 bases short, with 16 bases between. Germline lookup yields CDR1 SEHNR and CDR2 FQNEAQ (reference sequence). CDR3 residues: CASSSYGTNNNEKLFF. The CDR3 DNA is TGTGCCAGCAGCTCGTACGGGACCAACAATAATGAAAAACTGTTTTTT.

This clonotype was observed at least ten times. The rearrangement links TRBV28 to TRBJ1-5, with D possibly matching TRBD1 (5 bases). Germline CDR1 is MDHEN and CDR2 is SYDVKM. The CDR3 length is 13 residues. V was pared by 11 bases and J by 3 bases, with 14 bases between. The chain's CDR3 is CAEAGTDNQPQHF. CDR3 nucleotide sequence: TGTGCCGAGGCGGGGACGGACAATCAGCCCCAGCATTTT.

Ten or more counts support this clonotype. This chain's CDR3 is CASSVVGTGVSPLHF. In nucleotides, the CDR3 is TGTGCCAGCAGCGTAGTAGGTACAGGGGTCTCACCCCTCCACTTT. V is TRBV9 and J is TRBJ1-6; 7 bases fit TRBD1. The CDR3 is 15 amino acids. Unmatched junction bases numbered 7, after V lost 0 bases and J lost 10 bases. Germline V gives CDR1 SGDLS, CDR2 YYNGEE.

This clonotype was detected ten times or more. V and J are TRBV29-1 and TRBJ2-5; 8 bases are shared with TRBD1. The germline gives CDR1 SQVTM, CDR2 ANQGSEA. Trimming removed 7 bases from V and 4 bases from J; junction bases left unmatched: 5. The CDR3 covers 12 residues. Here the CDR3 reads CSADRGRETQYF. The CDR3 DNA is TGCAGCGCAGACAGGGGAAGAGAGACCCAGTACTTC.

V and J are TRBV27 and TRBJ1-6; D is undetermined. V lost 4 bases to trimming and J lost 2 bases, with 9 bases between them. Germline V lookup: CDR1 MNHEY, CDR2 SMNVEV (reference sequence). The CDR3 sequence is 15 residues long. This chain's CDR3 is CASSYMTPYNSPLHF. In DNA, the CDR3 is TGTGCCAGCAGTTATATGACACCCTATAATTCACCCCTCCACTTT.

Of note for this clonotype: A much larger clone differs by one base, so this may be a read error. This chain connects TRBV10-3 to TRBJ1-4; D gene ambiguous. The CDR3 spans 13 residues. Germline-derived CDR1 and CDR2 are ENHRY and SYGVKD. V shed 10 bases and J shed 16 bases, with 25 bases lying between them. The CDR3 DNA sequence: TGTGCCAGCATTGAAACGGCCTACCTCGGATGGTTTTTT. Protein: CASIETAYLGWFF.

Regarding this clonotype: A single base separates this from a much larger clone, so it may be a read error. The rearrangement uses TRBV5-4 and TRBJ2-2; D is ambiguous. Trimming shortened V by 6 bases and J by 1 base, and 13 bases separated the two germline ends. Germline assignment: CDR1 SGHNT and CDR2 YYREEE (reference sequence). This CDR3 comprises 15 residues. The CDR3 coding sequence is TGTGCCAGCACCTTCCACGAACAGAACACCGGGGAGCTGTTTTTT. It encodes CASTFHEQNTGELFF.

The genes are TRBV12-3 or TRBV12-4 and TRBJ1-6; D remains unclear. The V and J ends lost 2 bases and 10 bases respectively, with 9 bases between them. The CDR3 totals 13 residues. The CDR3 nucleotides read TGTGCCAGCAGTTTACAGGCCGGGTCACCCCTCCACTTT. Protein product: CASSLQAGSPLHF.

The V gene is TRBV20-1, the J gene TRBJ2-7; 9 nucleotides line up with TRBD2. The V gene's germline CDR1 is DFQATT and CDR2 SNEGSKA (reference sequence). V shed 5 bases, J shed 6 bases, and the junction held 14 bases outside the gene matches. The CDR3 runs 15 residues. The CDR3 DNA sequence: TGCAGTGCTGCTCGCACGACTAGCGGAAAGACCGAGCAGTACTTC. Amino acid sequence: CSAARTTSGKTEQYF.

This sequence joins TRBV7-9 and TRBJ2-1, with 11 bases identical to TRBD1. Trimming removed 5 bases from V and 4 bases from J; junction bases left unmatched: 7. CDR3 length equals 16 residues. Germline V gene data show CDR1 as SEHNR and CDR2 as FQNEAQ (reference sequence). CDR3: CASSTGTGGFYNEQFF. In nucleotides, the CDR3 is TGTGCCAGCAGCACCGGGACAGGGGGGTTTTACAATGAGCAGTTCTTC. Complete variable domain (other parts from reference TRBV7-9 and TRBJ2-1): DTGVSQNPRHKITKRGQNVTFRCDPISEHNRLYWYRQTLGQGPEFLTYFQNEAQLEKSRLLSDRFSAERPKGSFSTLEIQRTEQGDSAMYLCASSTGTGGFYNEQFFGPGTRLTVL.

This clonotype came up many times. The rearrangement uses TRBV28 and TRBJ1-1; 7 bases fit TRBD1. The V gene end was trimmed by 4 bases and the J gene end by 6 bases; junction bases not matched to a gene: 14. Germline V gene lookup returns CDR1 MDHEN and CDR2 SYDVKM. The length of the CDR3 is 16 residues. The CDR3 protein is CASSSTGVSTYPEAFF. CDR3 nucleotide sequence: TGTGCCAGCAGTTCCACAGGGGTCAGTACCTATCCTGAAGCTTTCTTT. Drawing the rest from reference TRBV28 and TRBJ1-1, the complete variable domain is DVKVTQSSRYLVKRTGEKVFLECVQDMDHENMFWYRQDPGLGLRLIYFSYDVKMKEKGDIPEGYSVSREKKERFSLILESASTNQTSMYLCASSSTGVSTYPEAFFGQGTRLTVV.

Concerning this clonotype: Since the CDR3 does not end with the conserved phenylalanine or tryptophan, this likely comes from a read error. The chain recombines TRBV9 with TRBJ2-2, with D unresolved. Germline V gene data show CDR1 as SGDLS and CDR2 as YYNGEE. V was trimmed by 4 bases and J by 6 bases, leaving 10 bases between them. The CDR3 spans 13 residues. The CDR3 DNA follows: TGTGCCAGCAGCCCCCCGGGTTCCGGGGAGCTGTTTTCC. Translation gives CASSPPGSGELFS.

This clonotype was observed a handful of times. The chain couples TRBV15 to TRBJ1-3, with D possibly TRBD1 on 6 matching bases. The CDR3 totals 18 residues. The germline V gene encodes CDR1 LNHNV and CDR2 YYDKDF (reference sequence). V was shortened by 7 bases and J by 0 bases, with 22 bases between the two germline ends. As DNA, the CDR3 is TGTGCCACCACCTCTTCGACGCGGGGGGCCAGCTCTGGAAACACCATATATTTT. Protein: CATTSSTRGASSGNTIYF.

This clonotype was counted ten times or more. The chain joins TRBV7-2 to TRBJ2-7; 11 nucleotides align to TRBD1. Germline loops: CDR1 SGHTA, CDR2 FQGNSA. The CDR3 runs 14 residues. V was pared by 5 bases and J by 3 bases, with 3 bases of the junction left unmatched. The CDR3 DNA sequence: TGTGCCAGCAGCGCCGGGACAGGGGGCTACGAGCAGTACTTC. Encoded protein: CASSAGTGGYEQYF.

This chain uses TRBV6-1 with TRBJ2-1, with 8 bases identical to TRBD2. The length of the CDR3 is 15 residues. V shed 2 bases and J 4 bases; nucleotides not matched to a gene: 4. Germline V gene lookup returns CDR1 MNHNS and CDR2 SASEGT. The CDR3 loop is CASSERERGYNEQFF. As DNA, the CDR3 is TGTGCCAGCAGTGAACGGGAGCGGGGGTACAATGAGCAGTTCTTC.

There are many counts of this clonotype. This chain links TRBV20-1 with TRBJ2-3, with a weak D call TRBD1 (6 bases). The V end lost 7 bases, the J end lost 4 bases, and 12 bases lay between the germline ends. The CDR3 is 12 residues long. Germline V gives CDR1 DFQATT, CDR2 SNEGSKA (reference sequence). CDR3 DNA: TGCAGTGTACGAACAGGGCCAGATACGCAGTATTTT. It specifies CSVRTGPDTQYF.

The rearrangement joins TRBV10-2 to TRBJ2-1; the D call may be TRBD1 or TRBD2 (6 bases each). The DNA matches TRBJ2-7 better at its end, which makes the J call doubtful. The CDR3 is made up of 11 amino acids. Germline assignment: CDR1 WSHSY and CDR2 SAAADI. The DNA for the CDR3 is TGCGCCAGCGGAGGGGGTTACGAGCAGTACTTC. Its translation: CASGGGYEQYF.

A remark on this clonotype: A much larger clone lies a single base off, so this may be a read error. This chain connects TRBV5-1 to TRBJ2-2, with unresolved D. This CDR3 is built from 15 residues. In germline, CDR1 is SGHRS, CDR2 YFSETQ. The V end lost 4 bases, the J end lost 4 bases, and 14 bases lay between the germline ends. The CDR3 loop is CASSTRAASTGELFF. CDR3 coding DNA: TGCGCCAGCAGCACCCGGGCGGCGAGCACCGGGGAGCTGTTTTTT.

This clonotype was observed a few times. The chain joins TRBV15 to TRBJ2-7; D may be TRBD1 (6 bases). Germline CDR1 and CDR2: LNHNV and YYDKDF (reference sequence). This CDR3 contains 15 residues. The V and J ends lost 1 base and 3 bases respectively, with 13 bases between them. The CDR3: CATSRAPTGRYEQYF. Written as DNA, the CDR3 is TGTGCCACCAGCAGAGCCCCGACAGGACGCTACGAGCAGTACTTC.